These 23 T cell receptor beta chains were sequenced from one sample in a study of post-analysis software for immune sequencing data. General study results and limits: Compared with controls, patients had more of roughly five TRBV segments, including TRBV5-6, TRBV5-1 and TRBV20-1.

The TCR beta cDNA libraries carried unique molecular identifiers. TCRdb analysed the PCR reads with MiXCR anew, one entry per CDR3 protein. The data contain hundreds of thousands of distinct CDR3 sequences, about 27% of them seen just once; the ten biggest clones take up 0.55% to 0.65%. Their antigens remain unidentified. Sequenced material: blood. The receptors derive from a girl under 18 with multiple sclerosis.

This chain connects TRBV6-6 to TRBJ2-5; TRBD2 aligns across 15 bases. The J segment lost 2 bases and the V segment lost 0 bases, leaving 1 base of the junction unmatched. The CDR3 has 17 amino acids. Germline V gene data show CDR1 as MNHNY and CDR2 as SVGAGI (reference sequence). In DNA, the CDR3 is TGTGCCAGCAGTTACTCCGGACTAGCGGGGGGGCAAGAGACCCAGTACTTC. It codes for CASSYSGLAGGQETQYF.

The V and J genes are TRBV7-9 and TRBJ1-1; tentative D call: TRBD1 (5 bases). Trimming left V 7 bases short and J 7 bases short, with 19 bases between. The CDR3 is 14 residues long. Germline assignment: CDR1 SEHNR and CDR2 FQNEAQ (reference sequence). CDR3 coding DNA: TGTGCCAGCACCCCAGGGACCCTAGGCAATGAAGCTTTCTTT. Amino acid sequence: CASTPGTLGNEAFF. Together with reference TRBV7-9 and TRBJ1-1, the CDR3 gives the full variable domain: DTGVSQNPRHKITKRGQNVTFRCDPISEHNRLYWYRQTLGQGPEFLTYFQNEAQLEKSRLLSDRFSAERPKGSFSTLEIQRTEQGDSAMYLCASTPGTLGNEAFFGQGTRLTVV.

The gene calls are TRBV12-3 or TRBV12-4 and TRBJ1-4; the D is unclear. V shed 4 bases and J shed 7 bases, with 7 bases lying between them. CDR3 size: 12 residues. The CDR3 is CASSSVGEKLFF. The CDR3 coding sequence is TGTGCCAGCAGTTCGGTCGGTGAAAAACTGTTTTTT.

Notes on this clonotype: The junction does not match germline at one end; this may be a read error. The chain has TRBV20-1 and TRBJ2-7, with D perhaps matching TRBD1 or TRBD2 (6 bases each). Germline V gene lookup returns CDR1 DFQATT and CDR2 SNEGSKA (reference sequence). The CDR3 is made up of 12 amino acids. CDR3 protein: CRARFGGGEQYF. DNA for the CDR3: TGCAGGGCTAGATTCGGAGGGGGCGAGCAGTACTTC.

At least ten counts were recorded for this clonotype. This rearrangement joins TRBV27 to TRBJ2-7; 10 bases are shared with TRBD2. CDR1 is MNHEY and CDR2 is SMNVEV in the germline V gene (reference sequence). The CDR3 is 15 amino acids. J lost 2 bases, V lost 5 bases, and 6 bases had no gene match. For the CDR3, the DNA is TGTGCCAGCAGTCCCGGGACTAGCGTAGCCTACGAGCAGTACTTC. This codes for CASSPGTSVAYEQYF.

For this clonotype: The conserved phenylalanine or tryptophan is not found at the CDR3 terminus, so this likely reflects a read error. V and J are TRBV9 and TRBJ1-6; weak D call: TRBD1 (6 bases). Looked up from germline, CDR1 is SGDLS and CDR2 is YYNGEE. Trimming cost V 3 bases and J 8 bases, with 15 bases left between them. CDR3 size: 15 residues. For the CDR3, the DNA is TGTGCCAGCAGCGGAACCGGGACATCATATTCACCCCTCCACTGT. Translated: CASSGTGTSYSPLHC.

This clonotype was counted between two and nine times. Written as DNA, the CDR3 is TGCAGCGTTGAAGATTGGACTAGCGGGGCCTACAATGAGCAGTACTTC. It is translated as CSVEDWTSGAYNEQYF. This rearrangement joins TRBV29-1 to TRBJ2-1, with TRBD2 identical over 12 bases. The DNA end is a closer match to TRBJ2-7, so the J assignment may be wrong. Germline V gene data show CDR1 as SQVTM and CDR2 as ANQGSEA. CDR3 length: 16 residues.

There are many counts of this clonotype. This chain links TRBV7-8 with TRBJ2-7; a possible D gene is TRBD1 (5 bases). Trimming took off 3 bases at V and 5 bases at J, with 8 bases between the two ends. The CDR3 totals 12 residues. The V gene's germline CDR1 is SGHVS and CDR2 FQNEAQ. The chain's CDR3 is CASSLDTDEQYF. The CDR3, as DNA: TGTGCCAGCAGCTTGGACACCGACGAGCAGTACTTC.

In this sample, this clonotype turned up a few times. The CDR3, as DNA: TGTGCCAGCAGTTTAGCCGACAGGGCCTATGGCTACACCTTC. Translated: CASSLADRAYGYTF. This chain connects TRBV12-3 or TRBV12-4 to TRBJ1-2, with 7 bases fitting TRBD1. The CDR3 consists of 14 residues. The trim removed 0 bases at V and 4 bases at J, leaving 2 bases unmatched.

A remark on this clonotype: This may arise from a read error, as a much more abundant clone is one base away. This chain uses TRBV20-1 with TRBJ2-3; 7 nucleotides agree with TRBD2. V shed 4 bases, J shed 1 base, and the junction held 8 bases outside the gene matches. The CDR3 is 15 residues long. Germline V gives CDR1 DFQATT, CDR2 SNEGSKA (reference sequence). Written as DNA, the CDR3 is TGCAGTGCTACGAGTCCTAGCGGTGGCACAGATACGCAGTATTTT. As protein: CSATSPSGGTDTQYF.

The chain employs TRBV9 and TRBJ2-3; D possibly corresponds to TRBD2 (5 bases). Trimming removed 0 bases at V and 7 bases at J, with 12 bases between. The V gene's germline CDR1 is SGDLS and CDR2 YYNGEE. The CDR3 runs to 14 residues. This CDR3 reads CASSVAFVGNTQYF. CDR3 bases: TGTGCCAGCAGCGTAGCCTTCGTCGGGAATACGCAGTATTTT. The whole variable domain, remainder taken from reference TRBV9 and TRBJ2-3, is DSGVTQTPKHLITATGQRVTLRCSPRSGDLSVYWYQQSLDQGLQFLIQYYNGEERAKGNILERFSAQQFPDLHSELNLSSLELGDSALYFCASSVAFVGNTQYFGPGTRLTVL.

This clonotype was counted only a few times. As DNA, the CDR3 is TGTGGGACCCGGACCAGCACAGATACGCAGTATTTT. The encoded protein is CGTRTSTDTQYF. This chain uses TRBV6-6 with TRBJ2-3; D gene unclear. CDR1 and CDR2 (germline): MNHNY, SVGAGI (reference sequence). The CDR3 has 12 residues.

The rearrangement joins TRBV7-2 to TRBJ2-7; possibly TRBD2 for D (5 bases). V was cut by 1 base and J by 5 bases, with 15 bases left in between. Germline CDR1 is SGHTA and CDR2 is FQGNSA. This CDR3 is 15 amino acids long. CDR3 amino acids: CASSLGGASGHEQYF. CDR3 DNA: TGTGCCAGCAGCTTAGGGGGAGCCTCCGGCCACGAGCAGTACTTC.

This clonotype was seen a few times. This chain links TRBV24-1 with TRBJ2-3, with D tentatively TRBD2 (5 bases). The CDR3 contains 14 residues. CDR1 is KGHDR and CDR2 is SFDVKD in the germline V gene. The V and J ends lost 7 bases and 3 bases respectively, with 13 bases between them. The CDR3 sequence is CATSKTGGTDTQYF. In DNA form, the CDR3 reads TGTGCCACCAGCAAAACCGGCGGGACAGATACGCAGTATTTT.

This clonotype was recorded at least ten times. The chain combines TRBV4-1 with TRBJ2-1; 9 positions match TRBD1. The germline gives CDR1 MGHRA, CDR2 YSYEKL. CDR3 size: 14 residues. J gave up 7 bases and V 4 bases, and 5 bases lay outside the gene matches. The CDR3 region is CASSPGQGSNEQFF. The CDR3 DNA is TGCGCCAGCAGCCCCGGACAGGGGTCAAATGAGCAGTTCTTC.

V usage is TRBV18 and J usage is TRBJ1-1, with TRBD1 matching over 8 bases. The ends lost 0 bases at V and 2 bases at J; junction bases unmatched: 5. The CDR3 runs to 16 residues. Germline V gives CDR1 KGHSH, CDR2 LQKENI. CDR3 in DNA: TGTGCCAGCTCACCACCGGAGGGACAGGCTAACACTGAAGCTTTCTTT. It yields the protein CASSPPEGQANTEAFF.

This clonotype has just a few counts. The chain recombines TRBV5-1 with TRBJ1-4; D is uncertain. CDR3 length equals 14 residues. Trimming left V 8 bases short and J 3 bases short, with 14 bases between. Germline loops: CDR1 SGHRS, CDR2 YFSETQ. DNA for the CDR3: TGCGCCAGTCAAACCGGGATAGCTAATGAAAAACTGTTTTTT. Encoded protein: CASQTGIANEKLFF.

The CDR3 DNA follows: TGTGCCAGCACCCAGAGGGGCCGGGAGAATTCACCCCTCCACTTT. This sequence encodes CASTQRGRENSPLHF. The chain has TRBV7-8 and TRBJ1-6, with a weak D call TRBD1 (5 bases). The CDR3 is 15 amino acids. CDR1 and CDR2 from the germline V gene are SGHVS and FQNEAQ. Trimming cost V 7 bases and J 7 bases, with 17 bases left between them.

The rearrangement links TRBV20-1 to TRBJ2-2, with D possibly being TRBD1 or TRBD2 (6 bases each). The CDR3 loop spans 14 amino acids. Germline V CDR1 and CDR2: DFQATT, SNEGSKA (reference sequence). The V end lost 3 bases, the J end lost 4 bases, and 12 bases lay between the germline ends. DNA for the CDR3: TGCAGTGCTAGTCCCAGGGGAGGCACCGGGGAGCTGTTTTTT. Encoded protein: CSASPRGGTGELFF.

This clonotype was counted only a few times. The CDR3 protein is CATSRGKGEKLFF. The CDR3 bases are TGTGCCACCAGCAGAGGGAAAGGGGAAAAACTGTTTTTT. The chain joins TRBV15 to TRBJ1-4; D uncertain. The CDR3 sequence is 13 residues long. CDR1 is LNHNV and CDR2 is YYDKDF in the germline V gene (reference sequence). Deletions cut 1 base from V and 8 bases from J, with 8 bases between.

The J gene is TRBJ2-4, the V gene TRBV6-2 or TRBV6-3; 10 bases match TRBD2. This CDR3 region has 19 residues. From germline, CDR1 is MNHEY and CDR2 SVGEGT. The J segment lost 3 bases and the V segment lost 2 bases, leaving 13 bases of the junction unmatched. This chain's CDR3 is CASSYKLAGSYPDKNIQYF. CDR3 DNA: TGTGCCAGCAGTTACAAACTAGCGGGATCCTATCCAGACAAAAACATTCAGTACTTC.

This clonotype was picked up a small number of times. The chain has TRBV29-1 and TRBJ1-1; D is perhaps TRBD1 (5 bases). This CDR3 is 13 amino acids long. From germline, CDR1 is SQVTM and CDR2 ANQGSEA. V dropped 5 bases and J dropped 3 bases, with 13 bases sitting between them. CDR3 residues: CSVSLGGDTEAFF. The CDR3 DNA is TGCAGCGTTTCCCTGGGAGGGGACACTGAAGCTTTCTTT.

The sample holds many counts of this clonotype. The chain combines TRBV27 with TRBJ2-7; possibly TRBD1 or TRBD2 for D (5 bases each). There are 15 residues in the CDR3. Deletions cut 3 bases from V and 4 bases from J, with 16 bases between. The germline CDR1 and CDR2 sequences are MNHEY and SMNVEV (reference sequence). This CDR3 reads CASSLSLAGAYEQYF. The CDR3 bases are TGTGCCAGCAGTTTGTCCCTCGCCGGGGCTTACGAGCAGTACTTC.